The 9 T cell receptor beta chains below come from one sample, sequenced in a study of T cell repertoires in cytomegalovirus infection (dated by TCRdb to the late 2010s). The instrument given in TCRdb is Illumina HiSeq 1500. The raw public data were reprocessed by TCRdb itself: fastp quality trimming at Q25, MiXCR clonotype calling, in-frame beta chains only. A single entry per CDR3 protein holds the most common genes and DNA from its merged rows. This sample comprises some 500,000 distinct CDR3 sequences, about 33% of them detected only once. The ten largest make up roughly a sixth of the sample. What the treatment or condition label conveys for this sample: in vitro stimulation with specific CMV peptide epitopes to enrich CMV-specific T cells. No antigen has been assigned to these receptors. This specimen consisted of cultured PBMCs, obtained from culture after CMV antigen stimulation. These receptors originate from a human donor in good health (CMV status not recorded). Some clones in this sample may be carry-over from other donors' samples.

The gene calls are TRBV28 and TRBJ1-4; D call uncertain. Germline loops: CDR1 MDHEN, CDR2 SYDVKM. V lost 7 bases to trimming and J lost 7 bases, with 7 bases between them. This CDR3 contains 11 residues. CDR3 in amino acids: CASTPGEKLFF. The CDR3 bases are TGTGCCAGCACCCCGGGTGAAAAACTGTTTTTT. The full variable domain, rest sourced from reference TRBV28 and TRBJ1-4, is DVKVTQSSRYLVKRTGEKVFLECVQDMDHENMFWYRQDPGLGLRLIYFSYDVKMKEKGDIPEGYSVSREKKERFSLILESASTNQTSMYLCASTPGEKLFFGSGTQLSVL.

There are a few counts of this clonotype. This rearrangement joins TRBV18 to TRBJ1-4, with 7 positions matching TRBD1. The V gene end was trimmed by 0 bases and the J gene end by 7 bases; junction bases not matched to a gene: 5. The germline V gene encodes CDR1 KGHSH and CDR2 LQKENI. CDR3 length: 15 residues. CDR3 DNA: TGTGCCAGCTCACCACCGTCGAGACAGGGTGAAAAACTGTTTTTT. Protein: CASSPPSRQGEKLFF.

The CDR3 coding sequence is TGCAGCGTTGAACTAGGCCTAGCGTTCTACAATGAGCAGTTCTTC. Its protein is CSVELGLAFYNEQFF. The chain is built from TRBV29-1 and TRBJ2-1; D is perhaps TRBD2 (6 bases). The CDR3 consists of 15 residues. The V and J ends lost 2 bases and 3 bases respectively, with 14 bases between them. Germline values: CDR1 SQVTM, CDR2 ANQGSEA.

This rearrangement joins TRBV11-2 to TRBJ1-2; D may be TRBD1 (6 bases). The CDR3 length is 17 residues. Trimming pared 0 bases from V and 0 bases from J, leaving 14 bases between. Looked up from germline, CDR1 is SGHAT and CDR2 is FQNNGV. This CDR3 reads CASSLDRGGGSNYGYTF. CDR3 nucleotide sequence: TGTGCCAGCAGCTTAGATCGGGGGGGCGGTTCTAACTATGGCTACACCTTC.

CDR3 in DNA: TGTGCCAGCAGCTCCACTCAGGGGGGGACAGGGCACGAAAAACTGTTTTTT. Encoded protein: CASSSTQGGTGHEKLFF. This chain links TRBV5-6 with TRBJ1-4; 9 positions agree with TRBD1. Germline V gene data show CDR1 as SGHDT and CDR2 as YYEEEE. This CDR3 contains 17 residues. After removal of 3 bases from V and 8 bases from J, the junction contained 14 bases not matched to a gene.

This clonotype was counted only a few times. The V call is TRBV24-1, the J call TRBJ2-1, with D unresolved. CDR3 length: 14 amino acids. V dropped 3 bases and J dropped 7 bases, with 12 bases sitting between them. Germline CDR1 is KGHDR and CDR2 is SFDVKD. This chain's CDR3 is CATSDRSVGNEQFF. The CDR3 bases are TGTGCCACCAGTGATCGCTCGGTGGGAAATGAGCAGTTCTTC.

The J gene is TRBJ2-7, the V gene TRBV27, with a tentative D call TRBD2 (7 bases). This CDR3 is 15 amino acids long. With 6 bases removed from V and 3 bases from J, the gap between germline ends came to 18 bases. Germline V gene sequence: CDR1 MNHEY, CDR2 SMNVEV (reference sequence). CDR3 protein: CASSPSGGTHYEQYF. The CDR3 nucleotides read TGTGCCAGCAGCCCCTCCGGGGGGACACACTACGAGCAGTACTTC.

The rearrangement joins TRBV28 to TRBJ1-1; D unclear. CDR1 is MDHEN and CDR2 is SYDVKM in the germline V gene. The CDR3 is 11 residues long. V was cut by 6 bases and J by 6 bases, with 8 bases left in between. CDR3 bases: TGTGCCAGCAGGTGGAGAGCTGAAGCTTTCTTT. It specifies CASRWRAEAFF.

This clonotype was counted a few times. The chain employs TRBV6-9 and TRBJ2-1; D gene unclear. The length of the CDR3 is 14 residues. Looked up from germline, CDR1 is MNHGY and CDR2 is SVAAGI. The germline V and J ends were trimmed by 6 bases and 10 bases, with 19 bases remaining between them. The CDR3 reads CASRLRPPVGEQFF. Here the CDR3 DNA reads TGTGCCAGCAGGCTTCGACCGCCGGTGGGCGAGCAGTTCTTC.